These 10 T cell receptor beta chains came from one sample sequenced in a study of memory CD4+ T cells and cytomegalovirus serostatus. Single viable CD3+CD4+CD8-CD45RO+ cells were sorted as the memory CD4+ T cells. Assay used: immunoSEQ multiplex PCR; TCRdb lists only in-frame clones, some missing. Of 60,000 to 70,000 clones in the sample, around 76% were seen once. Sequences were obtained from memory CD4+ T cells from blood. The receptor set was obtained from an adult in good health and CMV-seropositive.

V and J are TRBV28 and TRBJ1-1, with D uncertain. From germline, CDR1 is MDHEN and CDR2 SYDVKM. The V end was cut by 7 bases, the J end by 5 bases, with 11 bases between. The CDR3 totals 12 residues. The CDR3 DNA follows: TGTGCCAGCACCTCGCGGGTAACTGAAGCTTTCTTT. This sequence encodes CASTSRVTEAFF.

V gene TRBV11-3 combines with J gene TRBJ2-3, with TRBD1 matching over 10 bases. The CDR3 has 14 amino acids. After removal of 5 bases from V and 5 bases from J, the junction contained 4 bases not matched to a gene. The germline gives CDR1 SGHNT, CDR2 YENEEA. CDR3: CASSPGQGIDTQYF. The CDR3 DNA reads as TGTGCCAGCAGCCCGGGACAGGGGATAGATACGCAGTATTTT.

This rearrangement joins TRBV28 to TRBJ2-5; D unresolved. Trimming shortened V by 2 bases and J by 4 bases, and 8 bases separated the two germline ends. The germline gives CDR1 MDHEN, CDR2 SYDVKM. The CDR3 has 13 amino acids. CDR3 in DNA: TGTGCCAGCAGTTTACCCGCGACAGAGACCCAGTACTTC. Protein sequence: CASSLPATETQYF.

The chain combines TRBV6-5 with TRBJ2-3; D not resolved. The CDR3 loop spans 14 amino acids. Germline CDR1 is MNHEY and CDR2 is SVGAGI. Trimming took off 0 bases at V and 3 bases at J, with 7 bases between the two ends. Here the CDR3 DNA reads TGTGCCAGCAGTTACTCGCTAGGTACAGATACGCAGTATTTT. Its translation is CASSYSLGTDTQYF.

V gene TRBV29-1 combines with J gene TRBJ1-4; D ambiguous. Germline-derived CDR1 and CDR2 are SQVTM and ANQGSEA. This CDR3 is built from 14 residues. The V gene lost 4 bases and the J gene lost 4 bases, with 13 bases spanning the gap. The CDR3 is CSVGPAGGNEKLFF. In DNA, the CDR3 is TGCAGCGTTGGTCCGGCCGGAGGTAATGAAAAACTGTTTTTT. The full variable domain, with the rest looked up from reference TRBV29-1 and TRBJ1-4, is SAVISQKPSRDICQRGTSLTIQCQVDSQVTMMFWYRQQPGQSLTLIATANQGSEATYESGFVIDKFPISRPNLTFSTLTVSNMSPEDSSIYLCSVGPAGGNEKLFFGSGTQLSVL.

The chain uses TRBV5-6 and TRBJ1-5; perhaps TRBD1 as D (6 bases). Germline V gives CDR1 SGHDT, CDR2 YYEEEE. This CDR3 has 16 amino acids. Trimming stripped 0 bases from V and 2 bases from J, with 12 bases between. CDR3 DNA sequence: TGTGCCAGCAGCTTGGAACGCGGGGGCGGCAATCAGCCCCAGCATTTT. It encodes CASSLERGGGNQPQHF.

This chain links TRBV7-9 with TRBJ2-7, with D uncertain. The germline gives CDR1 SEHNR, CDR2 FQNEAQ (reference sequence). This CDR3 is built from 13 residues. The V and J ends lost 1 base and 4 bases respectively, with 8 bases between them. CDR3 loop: CASSLGDLYEQYF. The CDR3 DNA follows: TGTGCCAGCAGCTTAGGAGACCTGTACGAGCAGTACTTC.

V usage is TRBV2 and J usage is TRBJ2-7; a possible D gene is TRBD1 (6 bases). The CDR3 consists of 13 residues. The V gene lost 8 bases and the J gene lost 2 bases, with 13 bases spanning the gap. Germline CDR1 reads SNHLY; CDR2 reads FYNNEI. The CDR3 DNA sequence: TGTGCCAGCTCTGGGACACCGGCCTACGAGCAGTACTTC. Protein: CASSGTPAYEQYF.

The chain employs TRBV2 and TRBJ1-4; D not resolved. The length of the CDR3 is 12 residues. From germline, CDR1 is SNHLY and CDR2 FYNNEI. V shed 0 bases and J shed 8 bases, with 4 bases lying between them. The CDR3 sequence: CASSEAREKLFF. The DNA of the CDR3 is TGTGCCAGCAGTGAAGCCCGCGAAAAACTGTTTTTT.

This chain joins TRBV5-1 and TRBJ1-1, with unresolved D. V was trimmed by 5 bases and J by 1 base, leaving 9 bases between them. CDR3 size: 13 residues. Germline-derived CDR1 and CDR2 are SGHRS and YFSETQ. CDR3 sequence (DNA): TGCGCCAGCAGTTATTATGGGAACACTGAAGCTTTCTTT. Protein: CASSYYGNTEAFF.